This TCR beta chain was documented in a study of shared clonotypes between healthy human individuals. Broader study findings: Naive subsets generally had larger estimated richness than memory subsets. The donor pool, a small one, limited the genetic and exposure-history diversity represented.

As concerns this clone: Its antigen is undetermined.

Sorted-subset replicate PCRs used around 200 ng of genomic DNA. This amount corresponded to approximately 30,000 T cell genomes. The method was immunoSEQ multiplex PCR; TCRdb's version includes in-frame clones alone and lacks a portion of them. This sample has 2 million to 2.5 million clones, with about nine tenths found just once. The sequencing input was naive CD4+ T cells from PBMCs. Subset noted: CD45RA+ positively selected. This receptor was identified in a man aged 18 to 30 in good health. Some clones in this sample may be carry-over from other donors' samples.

CDR3 residues: CASSLGSGQGAYGYTF. In nucleotides, the CDR3 is TGTGCCAGCAGCTTAGGAAGCGGACAGGGGGCGTATGGCTACACCTTC. The rearrangement links TRBV7-9 to TRBJ1-2; 11 positions agree with TRBD1. The CDR3 runs to 16 residues. The germline CDR1 and CDR2 sequences are SEHNR and FQNEAQ (reference sequence). V lost 1 base to trimming and J lost 5 bases; unmatched junction nucleotides: 6.